The present entry profiles one TCR beta chain with its context. Its antigen has not been determined. The sample holds no much larger clone one base away, and base qualities are not on file. The V and J ends are trimmed by 5 bases and 6 bases, leaving 11 bases between them. CDR1 and CDR2 are read off the germline V gene (reference sequence) as SGHKS and YYEKEE. Including the terminal cysteine and phenylalanine, the CDR3 comprises 13 residues. The kept DNA is CDR3 alone, 39 bases in frame from the first base. Whole blood was collected in K2EDTA tubes by collaborating institutions according to the institutions' own protocols. For TCRbeta analysis, collaborators shipped samples as frozen whole blood, isolated PBMCs, or DNA extracted from either of those sample types. The source of the sample is a study of blood T cell repertoires in COVID-19 (dated by TCRdb to between 2020 and 2021). Background for the entire study: Samples covering the acute and convalescent phases of COVID-19 were provided by collaborators in the United States, Italy and Spain. The material from the prospective study consisted of cDNA or gDNA derived from T cells, B-cell-depleted T cells, or PBMCs. The dataset comprised deeply sampled blood TCRbeta repertoires from subjects exposed to, actively infected with, or recovered from COVID-19. A freely available public database, intended as a resource for researchers studying the immune response to SARS-CoV-2, is where the repertoires were released. Samples were obtained from the ongoing ImmuneRACE study (first 160 participants) and from 950 to 1,500 subjects provided by 6 global collaborators. The sample metadata nearly always contained a de-identified subject ID, COVID-19 status, age in years and sex. HLA class I and class II types, where available, came from metadata supplied by the sample provider rather than from assay-based typing. The research as a whole found: How much clinical and demographic metadata was included differed by source and by participant, and the metadata was provided uncurated.

TCRbeta CDR3 regions were amplified from genomic DNA by means of the immunoSEQ Assay, a bias-controlled multiplex PCR. From the authors' description of their analysis: The number of nucleated cells in each sample was estimated by amplification of reference gene primers within the assay. To quantify the absolute abundance of each unique TCRbeta CDR3 rearrangement, sequence reads were collapsed and filtered. For each sample, productive Simpson clonality was calculated as the square root of Simpson's diversity index over productive rearrangements. Here the immuneACCESS table is served through TCRdb, limited to in-frame sequences with V and J called. Missing clones are a known gap in these copies; in checked studies unresolved V genes cover under half, and the rest lacks a known reason. The V and J calls and clone size come from that table; D and trimming were worked out from the DNA. Within this sample are about 190,000 clones, with about 80% of them counted one time only. The ten largest clones take up roughly 14% of the sample.

The sequence joins TRBV5-5 to TRBJ2-2; 5 matching bases give a weak D call of TRBD2. The sequence was collected from a man aged 30 to 45 with active or convalescent COVID-19. Sequencing was carried out using peripheral blood. CDR3 protein: CASSSSEAGELFF. At the DNA level, the sequence is TGTGCCAGCAGTTCGTCGGAGGCCGGGGAGCTGTTTTTT.